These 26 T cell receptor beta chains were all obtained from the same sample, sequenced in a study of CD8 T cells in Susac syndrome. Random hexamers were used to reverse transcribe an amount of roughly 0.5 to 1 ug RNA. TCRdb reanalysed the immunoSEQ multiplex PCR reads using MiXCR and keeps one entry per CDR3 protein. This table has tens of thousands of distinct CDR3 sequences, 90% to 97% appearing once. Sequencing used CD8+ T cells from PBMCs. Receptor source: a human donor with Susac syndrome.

The DNA for the CDR3 is TGCAGTGCTAGAGGGGAGGCGGGGGGGAACAATGAGCAGTTCTTC. Translated, it gives CSARGEAGGNNEQFF. This chain uses TRBV20-1 with TRBJ2-1, with 9 bases identical to TRBD2. Germline V gene data show CDR1 as DFQATT and CDR2 as SNEGSKA (reference sequence). V was clipped by 1 base and J by 5 bases; unmatched bases: 6. The CDR3 spans 15 residues.

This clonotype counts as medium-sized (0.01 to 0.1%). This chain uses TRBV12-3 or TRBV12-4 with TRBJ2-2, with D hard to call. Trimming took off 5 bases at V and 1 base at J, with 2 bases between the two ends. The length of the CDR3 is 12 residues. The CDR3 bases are TGTGCCAGCAGTAAGAACACCGGGGAGCTGTTTTTT. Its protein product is CASSKNTGELFF.

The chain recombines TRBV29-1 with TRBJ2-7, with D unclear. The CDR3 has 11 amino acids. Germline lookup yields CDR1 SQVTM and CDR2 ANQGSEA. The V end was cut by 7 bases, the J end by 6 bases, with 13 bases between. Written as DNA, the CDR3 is TGCAGCGGGCAGGTCTCCGGCGAGCAGTACTTC. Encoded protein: CSGQVSGEQYF.

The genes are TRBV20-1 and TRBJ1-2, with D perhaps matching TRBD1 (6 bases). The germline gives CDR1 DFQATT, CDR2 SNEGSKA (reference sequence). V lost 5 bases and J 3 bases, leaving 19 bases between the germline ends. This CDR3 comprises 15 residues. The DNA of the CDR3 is TGCAGTGCTGTGGGGGGCCCCCAGCTCGACTATGGCTACACCTTC. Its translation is CSAVGGPQLDYGYTF.

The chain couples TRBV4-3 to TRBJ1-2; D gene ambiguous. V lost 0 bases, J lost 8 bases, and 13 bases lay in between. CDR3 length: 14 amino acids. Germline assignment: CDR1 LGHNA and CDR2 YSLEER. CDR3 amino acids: CASSQDGGPLGYTF. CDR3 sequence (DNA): TGCGCCAGCAGCCAAGACGGAGGCCCTCTCGGCTACACCTTC.

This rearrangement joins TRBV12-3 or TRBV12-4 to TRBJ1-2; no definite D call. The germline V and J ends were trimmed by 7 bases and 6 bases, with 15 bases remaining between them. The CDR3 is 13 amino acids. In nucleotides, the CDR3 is TGTGCCAGCACCATTGGGCCTCGGGATGGCTACACCTTC. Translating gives CASTIGPRDGYTF.

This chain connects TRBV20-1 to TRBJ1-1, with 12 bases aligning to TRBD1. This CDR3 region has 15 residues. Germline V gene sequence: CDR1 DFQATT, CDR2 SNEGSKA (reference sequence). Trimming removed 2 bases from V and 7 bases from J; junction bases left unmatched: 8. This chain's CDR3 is CSARPGTGGYGEAFF. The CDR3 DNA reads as TGCAGTGCTAGACCCGGGACAGGGGGCTATGGTGAAGCTTTCTTT.

The CDR3 here is CASSDRGGDEAFF. The CDR3 coding sequence is TGCGCCAGCAGCGATCGAGGGGGGGATGAAGCTTTCTTT. J is TRBJ1-1 and V is TRBV5-1, with D possibly matching TRBD1 (6 bases). The germline V and J ends were trimmed by 4 bases and 7 bases, with 14 bases remaining between them. Germline V CDR1 and CDR2: SGHRS, YFSETQ. This CDR3 region has 13 residues.

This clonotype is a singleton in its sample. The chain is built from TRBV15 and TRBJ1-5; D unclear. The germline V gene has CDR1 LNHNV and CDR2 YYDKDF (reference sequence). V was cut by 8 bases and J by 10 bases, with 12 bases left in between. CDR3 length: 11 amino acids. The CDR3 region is CATGYGFPQHF. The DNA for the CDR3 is TGTGCCACCGGGTATGGGTTTCCCCAGCATTTT.

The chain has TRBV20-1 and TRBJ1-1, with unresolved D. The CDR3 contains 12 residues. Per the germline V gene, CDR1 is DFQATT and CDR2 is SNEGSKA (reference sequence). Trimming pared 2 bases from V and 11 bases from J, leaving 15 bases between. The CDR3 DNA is TGCAGTGCTAGACCGAGGACCAGGCGGGCTTTCTTT. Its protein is CSARPRTRRAFF.

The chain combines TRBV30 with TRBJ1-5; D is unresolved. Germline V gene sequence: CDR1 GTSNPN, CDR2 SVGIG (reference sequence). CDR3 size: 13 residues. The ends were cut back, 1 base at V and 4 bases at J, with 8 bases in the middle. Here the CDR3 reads CAWSDQDNQPQHF. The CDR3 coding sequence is TGTGCCTGGAGTGACCAGGATAATCAGCCCCAGCATTTT.

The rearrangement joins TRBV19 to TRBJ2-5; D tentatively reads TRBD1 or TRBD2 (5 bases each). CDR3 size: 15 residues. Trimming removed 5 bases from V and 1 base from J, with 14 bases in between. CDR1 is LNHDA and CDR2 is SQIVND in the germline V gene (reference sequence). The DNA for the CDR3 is TGTGCCAGTAGTTTCTCACCGGGACCCCAAGAGACCCAGTACTTC. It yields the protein CASSFSPGPQETQYF. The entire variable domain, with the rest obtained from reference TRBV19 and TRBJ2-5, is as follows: DGGITQSPKYLFRKEGQNVTLSCEQNLNHDAMYWYRQDPGQGLRLIYYSQIVNDFQKGDIAEGYSVSREKKESFPLTVTSAQKNPTAFYLCASSFSPGPQETQYFGPGTRLLVL.

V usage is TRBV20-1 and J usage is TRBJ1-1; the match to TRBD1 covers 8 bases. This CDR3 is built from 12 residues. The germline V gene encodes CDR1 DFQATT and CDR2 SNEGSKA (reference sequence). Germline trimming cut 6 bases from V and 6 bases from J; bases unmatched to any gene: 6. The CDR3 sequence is CSAQTGDAEAFF. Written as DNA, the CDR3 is TGCAGTGCGCAGACAGGGGACGCTGAAGCTTTCTTT.

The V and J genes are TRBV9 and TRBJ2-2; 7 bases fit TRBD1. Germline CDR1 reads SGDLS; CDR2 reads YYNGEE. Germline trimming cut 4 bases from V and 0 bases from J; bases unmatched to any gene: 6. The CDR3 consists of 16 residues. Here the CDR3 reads CASSPWDRSNTGELFF. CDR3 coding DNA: TGTGCCAGCAGCCCCTGGGACAGATCGAACACCGGGGAGCTGTTTTTT.

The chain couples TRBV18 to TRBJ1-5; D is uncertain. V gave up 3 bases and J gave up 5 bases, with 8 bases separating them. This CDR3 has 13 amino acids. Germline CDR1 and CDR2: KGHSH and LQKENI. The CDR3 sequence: CASSPVSDQPQHF. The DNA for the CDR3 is TGTGCCAGCTCACCCGTTTCTGATCAGCCCCAGCATTTT.

The CDR3 spells CASRYLAGGQGHNEQFF. The CDR3 nucleotides read TGTGCCAGCAGGTACCTAGCGGGGGGCCAGGGCCACAATGAGCAGTTCTTC. The chain is built from TRBV11-1 and TRBJ2-1, with 11 bases identical to TRBD2. Germline-derived CDR1 and CDR2 are SGHAT and FQDESV (reference sequence). With 6 bases clipped from V and 5 bases from J, the junction kept 12 bases outside the gene matches. The CDR3 is made up of 17 amino acids.

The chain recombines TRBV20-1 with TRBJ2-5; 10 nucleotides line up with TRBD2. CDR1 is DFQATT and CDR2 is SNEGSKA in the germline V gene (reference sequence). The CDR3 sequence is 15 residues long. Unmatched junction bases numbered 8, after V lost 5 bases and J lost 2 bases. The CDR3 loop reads CSAYRTSGPQETQYF. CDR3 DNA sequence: TGCAGTGCTTACAGGACTAGCGGTCCGCAAGAGACCCAGTACTTC.

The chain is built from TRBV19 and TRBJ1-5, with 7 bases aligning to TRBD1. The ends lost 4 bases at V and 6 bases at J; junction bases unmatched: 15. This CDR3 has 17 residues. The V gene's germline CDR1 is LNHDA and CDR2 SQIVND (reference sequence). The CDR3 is CASSNLFPARGAQPQHF. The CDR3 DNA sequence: TGTGCCAGTAGTAACCTCTTCCCCGCCAGGGGGGCTCAGCCCCAGCATTTT.

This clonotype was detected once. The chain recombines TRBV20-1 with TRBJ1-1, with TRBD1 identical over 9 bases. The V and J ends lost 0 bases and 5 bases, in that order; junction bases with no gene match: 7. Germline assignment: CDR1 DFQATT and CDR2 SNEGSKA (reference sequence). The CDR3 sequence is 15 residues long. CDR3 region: CSARESDRGWTEAFF. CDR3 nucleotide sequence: TGCAGTGCTAGAGAATCGGACAGGGGTTGGACTGAAGCTTTCTTT.

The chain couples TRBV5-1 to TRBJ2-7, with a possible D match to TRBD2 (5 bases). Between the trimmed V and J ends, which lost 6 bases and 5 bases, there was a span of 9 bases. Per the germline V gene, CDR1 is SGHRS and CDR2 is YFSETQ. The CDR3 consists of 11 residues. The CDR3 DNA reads TGCGCCAGCATCGAGGGCAACGAGCAGTACTTC. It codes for CASIEGNEQYF.

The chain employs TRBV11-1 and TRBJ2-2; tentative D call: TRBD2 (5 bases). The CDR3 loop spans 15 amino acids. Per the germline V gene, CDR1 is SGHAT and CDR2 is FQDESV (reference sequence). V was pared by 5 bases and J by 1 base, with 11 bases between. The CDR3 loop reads CASSRTRGNTGELFF. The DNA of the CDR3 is TGTGCCAGCAGCCGGACCCGGGGGAACACCGGGGAGCTGTTTTTT. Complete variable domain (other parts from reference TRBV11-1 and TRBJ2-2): EAEVAQSPRYKITEKSQAVAFWCDPISGHATLYWYRQILGQGPELLVQFQDESVVDDSQLPKDRFSAERLKGVDSTLKIQPAELGDSAMYLCASSRTRGNTGELFFGEGSRLTVL.

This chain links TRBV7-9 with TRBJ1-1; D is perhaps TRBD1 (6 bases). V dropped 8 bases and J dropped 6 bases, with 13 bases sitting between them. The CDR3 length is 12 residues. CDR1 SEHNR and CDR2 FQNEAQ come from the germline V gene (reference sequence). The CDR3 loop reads CASGQGRPEAFF. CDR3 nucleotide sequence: TGTGCCAGCGGGCAGGGGAGACCTGAAGCTTTCTTT. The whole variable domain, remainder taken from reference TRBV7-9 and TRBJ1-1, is DTGVSQNPRHKITKRGQNVTFRCDPISEHNRLYWYRQTLGQGPEFLTYFQNEAQLEKSRLLSDRFSAERPKGSFSTLEIQRTEQGDSAMYLCASGQGRPEAFFGQGTRLTVV.

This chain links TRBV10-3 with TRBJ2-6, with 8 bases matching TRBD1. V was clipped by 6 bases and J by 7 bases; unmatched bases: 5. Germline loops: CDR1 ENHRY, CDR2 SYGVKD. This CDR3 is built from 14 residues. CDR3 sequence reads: CAIRQGERANVLTF. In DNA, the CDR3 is TGTGCCATCAGACAGGGGGAACGAGCCAACGTCCTGACTTTC.

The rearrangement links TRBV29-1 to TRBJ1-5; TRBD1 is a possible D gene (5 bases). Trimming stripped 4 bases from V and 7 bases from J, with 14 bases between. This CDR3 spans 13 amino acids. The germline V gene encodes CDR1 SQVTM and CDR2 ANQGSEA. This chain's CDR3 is CSVGQGPQQPQHF. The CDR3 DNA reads TGCAGCGTTGGGCAGGGCCCGCAGCAGCCCCAGCATTTT. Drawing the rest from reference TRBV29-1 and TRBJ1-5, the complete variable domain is SAVISQKPSRDICQRGTSLTIQCQVDSQVTMMFWYRQQPGQSLTLIATANQGSEATYESGFVIDKFPISRPNLTFSTLTVSNMSPEDSSIYLCSVGQGPQQPQHFGDGTRLSIL.

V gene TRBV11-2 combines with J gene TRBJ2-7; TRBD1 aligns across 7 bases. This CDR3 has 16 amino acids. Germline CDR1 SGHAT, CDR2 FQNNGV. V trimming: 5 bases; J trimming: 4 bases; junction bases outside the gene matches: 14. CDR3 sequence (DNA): TGTGCCAGCAGCACCACAACCGGGACAGAGTCGTACGAGCAGTACTTC. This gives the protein CASSTTTGTESYEQYF. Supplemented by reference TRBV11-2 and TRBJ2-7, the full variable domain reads EAGVAQSPRYKIIEKRQSVAFWCNPISGHATLYWYQQILGQGPKLLIQFQNNGVVDDSQLPKDRFSAERLKGVDSTLKIQPAKLEDSAVYLCASSTTTGTESYEQYFGPGTRLTVT.

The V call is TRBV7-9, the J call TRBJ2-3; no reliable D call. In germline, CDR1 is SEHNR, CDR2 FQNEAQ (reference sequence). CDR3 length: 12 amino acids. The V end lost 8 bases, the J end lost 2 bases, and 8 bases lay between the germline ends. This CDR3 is CASGQPTDTQYF. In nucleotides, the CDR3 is TGTGCCAGCGGGCAGCCCACAGATACGCAGTATTTT.